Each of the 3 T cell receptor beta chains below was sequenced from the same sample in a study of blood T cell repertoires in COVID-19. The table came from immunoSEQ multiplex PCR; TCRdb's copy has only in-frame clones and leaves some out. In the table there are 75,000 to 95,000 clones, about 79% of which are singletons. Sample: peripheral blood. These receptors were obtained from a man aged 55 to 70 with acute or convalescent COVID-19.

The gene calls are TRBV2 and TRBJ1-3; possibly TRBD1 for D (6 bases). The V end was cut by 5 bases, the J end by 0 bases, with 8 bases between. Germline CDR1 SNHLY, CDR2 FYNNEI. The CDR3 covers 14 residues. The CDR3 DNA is TGTGCCAGCAGTACAGGGCTCTCTGGAAACACCATATATTTT. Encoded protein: CASSTGLSGNTIYF.

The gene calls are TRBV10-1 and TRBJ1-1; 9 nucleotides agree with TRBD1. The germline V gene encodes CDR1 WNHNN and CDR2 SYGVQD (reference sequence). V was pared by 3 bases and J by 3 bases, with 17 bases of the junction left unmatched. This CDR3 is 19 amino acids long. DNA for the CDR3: TGCGCCAGCAGTGACCCCCGGGGCGGGACAGGGAATAAAGACACTGAAGCTTTCTTT. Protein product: CASSDPRGGTGNKDTEAFF.

Here the CDR3 DNA reads TGTGCCAGCAGCTATAGCCTCCGGGGGGGCCTCGGAGATACGCAGTATTTT. This encodes CASSYSLRGGLGDTQYF. V usage is TRBV7-9 and J usage is TRBJ2-3; TRBD2 agrees at 8 bases. The CDR3 runs to 17 residues. With 4 bases clipped from V and 5 bases from J, the junction kept 14 bases outside the gene matches. Germline V gene data show CDR1 as SEHNR and CDR2 as FQNEAQ (reference sequence).